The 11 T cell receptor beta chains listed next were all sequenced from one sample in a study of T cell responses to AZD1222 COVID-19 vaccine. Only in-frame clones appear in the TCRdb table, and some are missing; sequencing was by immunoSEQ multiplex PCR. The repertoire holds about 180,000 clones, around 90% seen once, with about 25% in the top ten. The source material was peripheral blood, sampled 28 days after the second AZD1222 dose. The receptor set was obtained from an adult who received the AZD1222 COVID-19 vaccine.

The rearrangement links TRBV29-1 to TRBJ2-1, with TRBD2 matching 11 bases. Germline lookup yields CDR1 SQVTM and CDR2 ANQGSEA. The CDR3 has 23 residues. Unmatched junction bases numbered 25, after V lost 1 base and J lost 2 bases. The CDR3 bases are TGCAGCGTTGAAGGAGTAAATCGGCGTAGTAGCGGGAGGGCCTTAGCGGCCTACAATGAGCAGTTCTTC. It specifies CSVEGVNRRSSGRALAAYNEQFF.

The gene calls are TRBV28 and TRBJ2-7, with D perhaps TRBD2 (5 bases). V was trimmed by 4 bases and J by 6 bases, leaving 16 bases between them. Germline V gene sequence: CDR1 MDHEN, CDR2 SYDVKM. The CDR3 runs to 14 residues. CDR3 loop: CASSSGSVWGEQYF. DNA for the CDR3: TGTGCCAGCAGTTCGGGTAGCGTCTGGGGCGAGCAGTACTTC.

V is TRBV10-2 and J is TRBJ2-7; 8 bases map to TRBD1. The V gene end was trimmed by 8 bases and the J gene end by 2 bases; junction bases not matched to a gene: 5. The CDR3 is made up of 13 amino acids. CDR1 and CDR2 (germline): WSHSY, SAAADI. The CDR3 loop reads CASLGQAAYEQYF. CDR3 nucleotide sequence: TGCGCCAGCCTGGGACAGGCGGCCTACGAGCAGTACTTC.

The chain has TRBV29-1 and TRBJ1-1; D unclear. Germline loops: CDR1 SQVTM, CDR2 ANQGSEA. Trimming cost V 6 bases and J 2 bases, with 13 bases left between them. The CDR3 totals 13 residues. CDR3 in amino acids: CSVGPGGNTEAFF. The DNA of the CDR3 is TGCAGCGTAGGACCGGGTGGTAACACTGAAGCTTTCTTT.

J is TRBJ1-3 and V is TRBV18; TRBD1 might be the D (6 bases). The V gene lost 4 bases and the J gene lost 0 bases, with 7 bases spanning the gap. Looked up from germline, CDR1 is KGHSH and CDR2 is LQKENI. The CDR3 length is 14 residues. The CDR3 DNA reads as TGTGCCAGCTCACGGGACAACTCTGGAAACACCATATATTTT. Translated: CASSRDNSGNTIYF.

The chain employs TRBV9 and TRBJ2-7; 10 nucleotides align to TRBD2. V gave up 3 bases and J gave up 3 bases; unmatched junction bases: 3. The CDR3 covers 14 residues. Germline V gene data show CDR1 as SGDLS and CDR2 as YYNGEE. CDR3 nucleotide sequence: TGTGCCAGCAGCGCTGGGACTAGCGTCTACGAGCAGTACTTC. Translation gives CASSAGTSVYEQYF. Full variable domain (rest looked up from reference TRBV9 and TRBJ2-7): DSGVTQTPKHLITATGQRVTLRCSPRSGDLSVYWYQQSLDQGLQFLIQYYNGEERAKGNILERFSAQQFPDLHSELNLSSLELGDSALYFCASSAGTSVYEQYFGPGTRLTVT.

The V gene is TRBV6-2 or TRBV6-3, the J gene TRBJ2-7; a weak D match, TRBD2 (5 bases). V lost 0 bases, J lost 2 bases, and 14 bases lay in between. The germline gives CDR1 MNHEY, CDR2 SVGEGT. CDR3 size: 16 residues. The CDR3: CASSYSPVSGTYEQYF. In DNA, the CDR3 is TGTGCCAGCAGTTACTCCCCAGTAAGCGGAACCTACGAGCAGTACTTC.

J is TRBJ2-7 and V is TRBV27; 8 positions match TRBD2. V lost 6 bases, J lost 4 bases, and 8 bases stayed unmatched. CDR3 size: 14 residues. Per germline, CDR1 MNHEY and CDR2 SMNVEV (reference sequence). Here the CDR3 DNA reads TGTGCCAGCAGCCGGGGGGGGACACCTTACGAGCAGTACTTC. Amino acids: CASSRGGTPYEQYF.

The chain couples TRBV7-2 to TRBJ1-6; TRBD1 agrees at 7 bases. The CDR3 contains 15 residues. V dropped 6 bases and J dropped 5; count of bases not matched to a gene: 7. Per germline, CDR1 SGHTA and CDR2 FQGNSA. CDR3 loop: CASRADRVHNSPLHF. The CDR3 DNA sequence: TGTGCCAGCAGAGCTGACAGGGTCCATAATTCACCCCTCCACTTT. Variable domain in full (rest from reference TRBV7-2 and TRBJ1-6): GAGVSQSPSNKVTEKGKDVELRCDPISGHTALYWYRQSLGQGLEFLIYFQGNSAPDKSGLPSDRFSAERTGGSVSTLTIQRTQQEDSAVYLCASRADRVHNSPLHFGNGTRLTVT.

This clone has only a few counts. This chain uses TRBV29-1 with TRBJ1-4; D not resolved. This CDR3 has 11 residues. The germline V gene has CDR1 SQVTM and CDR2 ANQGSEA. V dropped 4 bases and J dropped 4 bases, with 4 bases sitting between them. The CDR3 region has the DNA TGCAGCGTTGCCCATAATGAAAAACTGTTTTTT. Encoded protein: CSVAHNEKLFF.

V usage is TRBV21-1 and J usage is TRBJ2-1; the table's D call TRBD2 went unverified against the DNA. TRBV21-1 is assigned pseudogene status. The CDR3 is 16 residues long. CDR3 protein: CALRRAGTSGDNEQFF. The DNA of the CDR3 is TGTGCTCTACGTCGTGCCGGGACTAGCGGAGACAATGAGCAGTTCTTC.